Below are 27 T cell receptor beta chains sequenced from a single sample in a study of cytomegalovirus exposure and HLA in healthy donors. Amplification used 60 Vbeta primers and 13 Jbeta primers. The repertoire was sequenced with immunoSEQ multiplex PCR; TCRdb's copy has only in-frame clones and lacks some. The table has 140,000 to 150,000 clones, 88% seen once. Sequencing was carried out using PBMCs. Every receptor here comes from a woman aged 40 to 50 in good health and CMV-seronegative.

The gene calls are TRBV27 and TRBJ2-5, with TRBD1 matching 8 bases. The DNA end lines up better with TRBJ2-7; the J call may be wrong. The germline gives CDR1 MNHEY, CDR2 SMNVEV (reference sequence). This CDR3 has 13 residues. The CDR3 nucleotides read TGTGCCAGCACCTTCCAGGGGGCTGGCGAGCAGTACTTC. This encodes CASTFQGAGEQYF.

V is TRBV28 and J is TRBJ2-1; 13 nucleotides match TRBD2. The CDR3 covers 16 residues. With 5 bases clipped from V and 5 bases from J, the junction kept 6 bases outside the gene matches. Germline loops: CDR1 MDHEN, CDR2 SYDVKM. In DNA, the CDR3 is TGTGCCAGCAGTAACCCGGGACTAGCGGGACACAATGAGCAGTTCTTC. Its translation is CASSNPGLAGHNEQFF.

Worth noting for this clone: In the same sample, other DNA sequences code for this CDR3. The CDR3 spells CASSSGTGVSEKLFF. The CDR3 DNA follows: TGTGCCAGCAGCTCAGGAACGGGAGTTTCTGAAAAACTGTTTTTT. The rearrangement joins TRBV7-2 to TRBJ1-4; D gene ambiguous. The CDR3 length is 15 residues. Trimming removed 4 bases from V and 7 bases from J, with 16 bases in between. CDR1 is SGHTA and CDR2 is FQGNSA in the germline V gene.

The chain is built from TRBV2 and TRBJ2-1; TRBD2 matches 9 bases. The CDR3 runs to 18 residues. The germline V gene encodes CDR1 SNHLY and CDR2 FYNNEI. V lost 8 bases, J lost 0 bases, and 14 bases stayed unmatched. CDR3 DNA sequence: TGTGCCAGCCAACTAGGGACTAGCCTGTATATCTCCTACAATGAGCAGTTCTTC. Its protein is CASQLGTSLYISYNEQFF.

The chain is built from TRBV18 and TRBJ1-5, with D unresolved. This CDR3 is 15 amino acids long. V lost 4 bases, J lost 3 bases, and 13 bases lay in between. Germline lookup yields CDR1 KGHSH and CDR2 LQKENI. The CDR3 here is CASSRNDNPNQPQHF. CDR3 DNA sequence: TGTGCCAGCTCACGAAACGACAATCCCAATCAGCCCCAGCATTTT.

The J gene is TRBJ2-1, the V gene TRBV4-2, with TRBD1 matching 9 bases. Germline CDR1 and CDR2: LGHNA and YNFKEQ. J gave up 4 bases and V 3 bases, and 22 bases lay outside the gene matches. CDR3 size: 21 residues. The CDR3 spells CASSHFTSGTGPLVRYNEQFF. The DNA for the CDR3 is TGTGCCAGCAGCCACTTCACCTCCGGGACAGGGCCCCTTGTTCGATACAATGAGCAGTTCTTC.

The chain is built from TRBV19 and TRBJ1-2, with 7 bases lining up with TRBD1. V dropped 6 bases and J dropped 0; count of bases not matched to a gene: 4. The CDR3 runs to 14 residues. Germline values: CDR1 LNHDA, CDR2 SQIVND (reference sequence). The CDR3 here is CASSRTGTNYGYTF. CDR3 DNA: TGTGCCAGTAGCCGGACAGGAACTAACTATGGCTACACCTTC. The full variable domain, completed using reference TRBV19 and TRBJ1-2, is DGGITQSPKYLFRKEGQNVTLSCEQNLNHDAMYWYRQDPGQGLRLIYYSQIVNDFQKGDIAEGYSVSREKKESFPLTVTSAQKNPTAFYLCASSRTGTNYGYTFGSGTRLTVV.

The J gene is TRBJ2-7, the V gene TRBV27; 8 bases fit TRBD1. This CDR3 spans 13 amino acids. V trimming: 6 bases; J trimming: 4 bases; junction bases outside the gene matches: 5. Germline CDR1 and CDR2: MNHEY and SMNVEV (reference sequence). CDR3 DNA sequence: TGTGCCAGCAGCTGGACAGGGCAGTACGAGCAGTACTTC. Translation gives CASSWTGQYEQYF.

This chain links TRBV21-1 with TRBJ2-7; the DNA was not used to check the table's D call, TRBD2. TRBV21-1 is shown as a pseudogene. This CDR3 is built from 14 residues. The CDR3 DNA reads TGTGCCAGCAGCCAAACGAGCGGGAGATACGAGCAGTACTTC. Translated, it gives CASSQTSGRYEQYF.

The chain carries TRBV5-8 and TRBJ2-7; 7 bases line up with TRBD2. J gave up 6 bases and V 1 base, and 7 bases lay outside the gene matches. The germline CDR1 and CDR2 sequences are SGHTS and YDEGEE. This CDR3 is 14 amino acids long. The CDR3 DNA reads TGTGCCAGCAGCTTGAGCCCGTGGGGGGGCGAGCAGTACTTC. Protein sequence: CASSLSPWGGEQYF.

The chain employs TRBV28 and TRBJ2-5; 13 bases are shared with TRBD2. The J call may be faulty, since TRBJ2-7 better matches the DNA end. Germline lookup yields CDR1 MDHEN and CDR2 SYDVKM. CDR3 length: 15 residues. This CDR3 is CASSSPGTSGNEQYF. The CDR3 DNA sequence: TGTGCCAGCAGTTCTCCCGGGACTAGCGGGAACGAGCAGTACTTC.

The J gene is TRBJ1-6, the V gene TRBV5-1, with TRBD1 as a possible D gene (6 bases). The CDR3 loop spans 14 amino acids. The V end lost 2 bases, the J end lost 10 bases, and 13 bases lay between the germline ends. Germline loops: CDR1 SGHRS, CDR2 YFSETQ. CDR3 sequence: CASSFAGVGSPLHF. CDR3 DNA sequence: TGCGCCAGCAGCTTTGCAGGGGTCGGCTCACCCCTCCACTTT.

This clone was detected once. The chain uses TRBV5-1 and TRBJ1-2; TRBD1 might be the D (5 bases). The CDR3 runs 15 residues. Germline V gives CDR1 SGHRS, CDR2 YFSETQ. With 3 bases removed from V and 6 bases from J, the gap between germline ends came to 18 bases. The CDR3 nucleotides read TGCGCCAGCAGCTACCTCGCGGGGCTGGGGAATGGCTACACCTTC. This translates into CASSYLAGLGNGYTF.

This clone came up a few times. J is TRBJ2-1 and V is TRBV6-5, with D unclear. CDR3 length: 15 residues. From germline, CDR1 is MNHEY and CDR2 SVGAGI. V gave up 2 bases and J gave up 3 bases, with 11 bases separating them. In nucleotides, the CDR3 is TGTGCCAGCAGTTACGGCCCGGCGGTCTACAATGAGCAGTTCTTC. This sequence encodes CASSYGPAVYNEQFF.

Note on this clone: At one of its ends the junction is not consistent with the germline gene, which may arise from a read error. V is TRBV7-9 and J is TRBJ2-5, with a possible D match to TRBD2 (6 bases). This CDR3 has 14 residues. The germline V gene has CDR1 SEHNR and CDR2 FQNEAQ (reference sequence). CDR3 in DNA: TGTTCCAGCAGCTTAGCGGCGGGCCAAGAGACCCAGTACTTC. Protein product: CSSSLAAGQETQYF.

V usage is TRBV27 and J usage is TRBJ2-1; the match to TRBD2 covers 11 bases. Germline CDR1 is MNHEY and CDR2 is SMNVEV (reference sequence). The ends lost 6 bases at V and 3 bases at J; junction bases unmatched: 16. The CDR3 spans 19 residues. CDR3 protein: CASRVTNTIAGGLYNEQFF. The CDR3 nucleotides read TGTGCCAGCAGGGTCACAAACACCATAGCGGGAGGGCTCTACAATGAGCAGTTCTTC.

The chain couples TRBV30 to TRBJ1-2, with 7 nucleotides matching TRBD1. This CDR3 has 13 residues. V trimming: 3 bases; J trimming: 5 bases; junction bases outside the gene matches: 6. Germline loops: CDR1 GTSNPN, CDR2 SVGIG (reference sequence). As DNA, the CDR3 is TGTGCCTGGAGGGAGACAGGGAGGTATGGCTACACCTTC. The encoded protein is CAWRETGRYGYTF.

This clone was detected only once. This chain's CDR3 is CASSVAPGSDTQYF. CDR3 nucleotide sequence: TGTGCCAGCAGTGTCGCCCCCGGGTCAGATACGCAGTATTTT. The rearrangement links TRBV6-4 to TRBJ2-3; D remains ambiguous. Germline CDR1 is MRHNA and CDR2 is SNTAGT. Trimming pared 4 bases from V and 4 bases from J, leaving 12 bases between. CDR3 length: 14 residues.

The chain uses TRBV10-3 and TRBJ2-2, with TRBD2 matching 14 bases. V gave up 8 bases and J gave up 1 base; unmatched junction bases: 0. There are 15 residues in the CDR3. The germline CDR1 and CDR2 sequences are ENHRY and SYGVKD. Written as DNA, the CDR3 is TGTGCCATCGGACTAGCGGGAGGGAACACCGGGGAGCTGTTTTTT. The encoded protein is CAIGLAGGNTGELFF.

The CDR3 nucleotides are TGTGCCAGCAGCTTAGGGGGTCAATATAATTCACCCCTCCACTTT. This gives the protein CASSLGGQYNSPLHF. The chain joins TRBV6-5 to TRBJ1-6; D perhaps matches TRBD1 (6 bases). The V end lost 6 bases, the J end lost 4 bases, and 13 bases lay between the germline ends. Germline-derived CDR1 and CDR2 are MNHEY and SVGAGI. This CDR3 has 15 residues.

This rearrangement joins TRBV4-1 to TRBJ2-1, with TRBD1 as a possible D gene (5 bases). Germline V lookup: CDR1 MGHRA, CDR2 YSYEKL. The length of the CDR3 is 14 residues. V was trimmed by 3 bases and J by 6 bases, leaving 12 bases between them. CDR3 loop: CASSHQNRGNEQFF. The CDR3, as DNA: TGCGCCAGCAGCCATCAAAATAGGGGCAATGAGCAGTTCTTC.

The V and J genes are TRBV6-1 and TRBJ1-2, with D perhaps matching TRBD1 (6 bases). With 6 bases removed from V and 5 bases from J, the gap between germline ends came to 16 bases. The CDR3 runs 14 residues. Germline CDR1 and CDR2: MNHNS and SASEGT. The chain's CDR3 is CASRPRGGGYGYTF. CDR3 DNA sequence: TGTGCCAGCAGGCCCAGGGGAGGGGGATATGGCTACACCTTC.

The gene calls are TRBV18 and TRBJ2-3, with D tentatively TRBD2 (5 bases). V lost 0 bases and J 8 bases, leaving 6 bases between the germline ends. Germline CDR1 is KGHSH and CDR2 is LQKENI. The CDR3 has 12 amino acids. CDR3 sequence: CASSPPEVTQYF. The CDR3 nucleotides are TGTGCCAGCTCACCACCGGAGGTTACGCAGTATTTT.

CDR3 protein: CASSYQRGRETQYF. DNA for the CDR3: TGTGCCAGCAGTTACCAAAGGGGCCGGGAGACCCAGTACTTC. The gene calls are TRBV27 and TRBJ2-5, with a weak D call TRBD1 (5 bases). The CDR3 sequence is 14 residues long. Trimming took 4 bases from V and 5 from J, leaving 14 bases between them. From germline, CDR1 is MNHEY and CDR2 SMNVEV (reference sequence).

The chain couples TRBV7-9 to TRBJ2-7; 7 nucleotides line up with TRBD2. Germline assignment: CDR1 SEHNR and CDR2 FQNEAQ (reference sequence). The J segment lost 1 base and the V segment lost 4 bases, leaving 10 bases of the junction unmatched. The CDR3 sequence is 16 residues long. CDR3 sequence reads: CASSSLRDYLSYEQYF. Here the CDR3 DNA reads TGTGCCAGCAGCTCCTTGCGGGACTACCTTTCCTACGAGCAGTACTTC. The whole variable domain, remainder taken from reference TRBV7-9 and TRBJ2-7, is DTGVSQNPRHKITKRGQNVTFRCDPISEHNRLYWYRQTLGQGPEFLTYFQNEAQLEKSRLLSDRFSAERPKGSFSTLEIQRTEQGDSAMYLCASSSLRDYLSYEQYFGPGTRLTVT.

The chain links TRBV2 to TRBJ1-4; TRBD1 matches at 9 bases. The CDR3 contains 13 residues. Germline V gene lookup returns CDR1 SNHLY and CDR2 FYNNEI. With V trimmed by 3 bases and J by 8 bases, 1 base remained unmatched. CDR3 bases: TGTGCCAGCAGTGATGGGACAGGGGAAAAACTGTTTTTT. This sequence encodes CASSDGTGEKLFF. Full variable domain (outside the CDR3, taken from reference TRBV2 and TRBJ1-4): EPEVTQTPSHQVTQMGQEVILRCVPISNHLYFYWYRQILGQKVEFLVSFYNNEISEKSEIFDDQFSVERPDGSNFTLKIRSTKLEDSAMYFCASSDGTGEKLFFGSGTQLSVL.

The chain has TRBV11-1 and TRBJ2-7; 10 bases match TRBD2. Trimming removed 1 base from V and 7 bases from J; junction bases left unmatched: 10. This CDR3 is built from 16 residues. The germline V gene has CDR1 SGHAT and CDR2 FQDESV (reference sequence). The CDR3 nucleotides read TGTGCCAGCAGCTTAGTTGTAGCGGGAGGCCCGGAGGAGCAGTACTTC. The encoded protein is CASSLVVAGGPEEQYF.